The clone carrying this TCR beta chain was detected only a few times. These data originate in a study of blood T cell repertoires in COVID-19. Overall study: Sources were T cells, B-cell-depleted T cells, or PBMCs; the material itself was cDNA or gDNA.

Seattle's enrolled individuals joined amid active infection and were then monitored longitudinally. Repertoires were generated with immunoSEQ multiplex PCR, while TCRdb's copy carries only in-frame clones and drops some. The sample comprises about 370,000 clones, more than 75% of which are singletons, and roughly a tenth rests with the top ten. Germline assignment: CDR1 SGHRS and CDR2 YFSETQ. The CDR3 runs to 14 residues. Trimming took off 4 bases at V and 5 bases at J, with 15 bases between the two ends. The source of this sequence is a woman younger than 45 with COVID-19, enrolled during active disease. The rearrangement joins TRBV5-1 to TRBJ2-5; D perhaps matches TRBD1 (5 bases). Sequencing was performed on peripheral blood. The CDR3 nucleotides read TGCGCCAGCAGCGGTGACAGCCTGGGGGAGACCCAGTACTTC. This sequence encodes CASSGDSLGETQYF.